This T cell receptor beta chain derives from a study of Ad26.COV2.S vaccination and SARS-CoV-2 variants. The table lists this clone with a few counts. CDR3 length: 14 residues. V was trimmed by 2 bases and J by 9 bases, leaving 11 bases between them. Germline loops: CDR1 MNHEY, CDR2 SMNVEV (reference sequence). Libraries were prepared by immunoSEQ multiplex PCR; TCRdb keeps only in-frame clonotypes and omits some of them. This repertoire shows about 390,000 clones, roughly nine tenths found once; its top ten account for under 4%. Treatment described: roughly 20 received Ad26.COV2.S at low or high dose, single or two shots; about 5 received placebo; per-sample allocation not given. Following the first vaccine or placebo injection, samples were taken on day 63.

The sequence derives from a person between 18 and 59 years old who received the Ad26.COV2.S COVID-19 vaccine or a placebo. The genes are TRBV27 and TRBJ1-6, with no clear D. The specimen comprised peripheral blood, sampled in a trial of Ad26.COV2.S vaccine versus placebo. The chain's CDR3 is CASSLEGVGSPLHF. The CDR3 nucleotides are TGTGCCAGCAGTTTAGAGGGCGTGGGTTCACCCCTCCACTTT.